This TCR beta chain is drawn from a study of vaccination and CD4 T cells after COVID-19. At the level of the study: Post-vaccine sampling followed dose two by a median roughly 70 days (range 14 to 241).

Oncomine TCR Beta short-read sequencing was applied to DNA from cultured CD4+ T cells. MiXCR, applied by TCRdb to the PCR reads, yields one record per CDR3 protein. The sample shows about 6,800 distinct CDR3 sequences, around 73% of them seen only once. Germline V gene data show CDR1 as MNHEY and CDR2 as SVGEGT. CDR3 length: 14 residues. After removal of 5 bases from V and 4 bases from J, the junction contained 5 bases not matched to a gene. Noted treatment: 10-day PBMC culture with coronavirus spike peptide pools or control peptides (ViraFEST assay). Positive PCR dates ranged from March to December 2020; these dates predated US Alpha, Beta and Delta variants. Upon completion of about 11 days of culture, CD4+ T cells were isolated via negative selection. Comments on this clonotype: What it recognizes is unknown.

The genes are TRBV6-2 or TRBV6-3 and TRBJ2-7, with 10 bases fitting TRBD1. The sequence came from a human donor who had recovered from COVID-19. Sequencing was performed on CD4+ T cells from blood, cultured in vitro. CDR3 sequence reads: CASSPTGQGYEQYF. DNA for the CDR3: TGTGCCAGCAGTCCCACGGGACAGGGGTACGAGCAGTACTTC.